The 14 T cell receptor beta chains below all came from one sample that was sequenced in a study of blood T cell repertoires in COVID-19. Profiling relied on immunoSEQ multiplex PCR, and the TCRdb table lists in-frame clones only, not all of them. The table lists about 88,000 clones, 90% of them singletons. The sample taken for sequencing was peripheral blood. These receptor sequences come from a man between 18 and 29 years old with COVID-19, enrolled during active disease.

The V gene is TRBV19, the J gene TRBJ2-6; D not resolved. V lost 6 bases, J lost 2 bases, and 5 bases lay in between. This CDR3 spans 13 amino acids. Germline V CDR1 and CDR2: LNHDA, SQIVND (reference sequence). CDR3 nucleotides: TGTGCCAGTAGAATCACTGGGGCCAACGTCCTGACTTTC. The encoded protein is CASRITGANVLTF.

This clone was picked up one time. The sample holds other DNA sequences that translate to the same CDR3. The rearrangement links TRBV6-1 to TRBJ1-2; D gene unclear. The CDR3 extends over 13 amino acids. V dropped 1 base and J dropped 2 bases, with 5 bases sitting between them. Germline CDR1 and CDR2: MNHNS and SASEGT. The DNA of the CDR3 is TGTGCCAGCAGTGAAGGAGGGAACTATGGCTACACCTTC. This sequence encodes CASSEGGNYGYTF.

The CDR3 loop is CASSLTGTPNTGELFF. DNA of the CDR3: TGTGCCAGCTCGCTGACCGGGACACCGAACACCGGGGAGCTGTTTTTT. The rearrangement joins TRBV18 to TRBJ2-2, with D maybe TRBD1 (6 bases). Germline values: CDR1 KGHSH, CDR2 LQKENI. V was cut by 6 bases and J by 0 bases, with 14 bases left in between. The CDR3 runs to 16 residues.

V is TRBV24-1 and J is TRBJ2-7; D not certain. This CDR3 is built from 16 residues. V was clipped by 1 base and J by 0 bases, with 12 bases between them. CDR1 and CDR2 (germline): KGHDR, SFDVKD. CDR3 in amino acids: CATSDLSPTTSYEQYF. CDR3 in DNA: TGTGCCACCAGTGATTTATCCCCCACTACCTCCTACGAGCAGTACTTC.

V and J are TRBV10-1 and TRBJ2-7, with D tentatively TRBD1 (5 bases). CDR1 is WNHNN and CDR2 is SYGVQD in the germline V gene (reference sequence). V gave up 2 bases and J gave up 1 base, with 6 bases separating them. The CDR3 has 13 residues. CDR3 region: CASSEQGSYEQYF. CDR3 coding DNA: TGCGCCAGCAGTGAGCAGGGTTCCTACGAGCAGTACTTC.

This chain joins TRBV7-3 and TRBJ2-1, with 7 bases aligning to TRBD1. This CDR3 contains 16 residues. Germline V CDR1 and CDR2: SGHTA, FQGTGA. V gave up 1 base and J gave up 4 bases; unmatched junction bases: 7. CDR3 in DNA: TGTGCCAGCAGCTTAAGGGACAGCCAGGGATACAATGAGCAGTTCTTC. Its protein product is CASSLRDSQGYNEQFF.

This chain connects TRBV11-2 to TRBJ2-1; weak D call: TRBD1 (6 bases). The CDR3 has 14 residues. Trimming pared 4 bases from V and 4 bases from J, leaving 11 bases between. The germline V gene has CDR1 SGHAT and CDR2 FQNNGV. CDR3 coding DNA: TGTGCCAGCAGCTCGAACAGGGAGTACAATGAGCAGTTCTTC. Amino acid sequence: CASSSNREYNEQFF.

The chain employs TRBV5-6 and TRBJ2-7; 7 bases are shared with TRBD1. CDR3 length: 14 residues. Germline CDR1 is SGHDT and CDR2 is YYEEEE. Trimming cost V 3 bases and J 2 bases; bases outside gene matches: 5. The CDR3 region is CASSSRQGAYEQYF. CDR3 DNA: TGTGCCAGCAGCTCACGACAGGGCGCCTACGAGCAGTACTTC. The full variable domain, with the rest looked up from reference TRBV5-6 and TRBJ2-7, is DAGVTQSPTHLIKTRGQQVTLRCSPKSGHDTVSWYQQALGQGPQFIFQYYEEEERQRGNFPDRFSGHQFPNYSSELNVNALLLGDSALYLCASSSRQGAYEQYFGPGTRLTVT.

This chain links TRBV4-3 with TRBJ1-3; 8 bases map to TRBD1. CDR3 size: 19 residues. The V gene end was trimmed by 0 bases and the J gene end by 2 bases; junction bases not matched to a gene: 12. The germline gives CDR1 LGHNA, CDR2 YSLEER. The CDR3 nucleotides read TGCGCCAGCAGCCAAGATTACGGCAGGGGGCGTTTTCCTGGAAACACCATATATTTT. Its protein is CASSQDYGRGRFPGNTIYF.

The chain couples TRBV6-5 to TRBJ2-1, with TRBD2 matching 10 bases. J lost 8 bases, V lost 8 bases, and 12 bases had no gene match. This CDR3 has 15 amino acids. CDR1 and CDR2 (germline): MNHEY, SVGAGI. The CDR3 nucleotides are TGTGCCAGCGGCCGAGCGGGAGGGAGTAGTCATGAGCAGTTCTTC. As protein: CASGRAGGSSHEQFF.

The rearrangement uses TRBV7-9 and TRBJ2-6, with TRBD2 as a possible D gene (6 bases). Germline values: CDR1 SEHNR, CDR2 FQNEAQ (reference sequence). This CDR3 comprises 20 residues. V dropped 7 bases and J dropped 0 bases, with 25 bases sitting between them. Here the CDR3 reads CASTYSRDLSFYSGANVLTF. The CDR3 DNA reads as TGTGCCAGCACCTATAGCCGGGACTTAAGTTTCTACTCTGGGGCCAACGTCCTGACTTTC.

The CDR3 DNA reads as TGTGCCAGCGAGGCTAGCTCCACAGATACGCAGTATTTT. Translation: CASEASSTDTQYF. V and J are TRBV13 and TRBJ2-3, with D tentatively TRBD2 (5 bases). Per the germline V gene, CDR1 is PRHDT and CDR2 is FYEKMQ (reference sequence). The CDR3 runs to 13 residues. Trimming took 8 bases from V and 2 from J, leaving 11 bases between them.

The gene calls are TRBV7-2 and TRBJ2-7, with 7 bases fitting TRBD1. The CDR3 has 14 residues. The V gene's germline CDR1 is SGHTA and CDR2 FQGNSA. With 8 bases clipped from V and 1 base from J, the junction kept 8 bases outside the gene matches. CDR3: CASGLTGTSYEQYF. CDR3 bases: TGTGCCAGCGGCCTGACAGGGACGTCCTACGAGCAGTACTTC.

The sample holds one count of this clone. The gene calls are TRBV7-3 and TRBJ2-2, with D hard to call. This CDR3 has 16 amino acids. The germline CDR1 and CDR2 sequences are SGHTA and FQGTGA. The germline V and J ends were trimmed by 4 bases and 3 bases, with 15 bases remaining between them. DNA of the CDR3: TGTGCCAGCAGCTCAACGGTCGGGTCCCACACCGGGGAGCTGTTTTTT. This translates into CASSSTVGSHTGELFF.